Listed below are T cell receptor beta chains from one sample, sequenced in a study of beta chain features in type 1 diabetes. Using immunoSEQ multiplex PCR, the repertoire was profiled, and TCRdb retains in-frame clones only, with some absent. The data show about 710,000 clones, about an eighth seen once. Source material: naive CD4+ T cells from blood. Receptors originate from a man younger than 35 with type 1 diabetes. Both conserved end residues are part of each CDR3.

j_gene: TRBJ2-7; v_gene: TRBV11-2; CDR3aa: CVTTRQGVEQYF
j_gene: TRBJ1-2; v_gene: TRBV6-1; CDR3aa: CASSDSGDRVMHGYTF
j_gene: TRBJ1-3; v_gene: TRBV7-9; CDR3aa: CASSLGGRGNTIYF
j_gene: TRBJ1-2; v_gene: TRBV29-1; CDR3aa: CSVGRPDSNGYTF
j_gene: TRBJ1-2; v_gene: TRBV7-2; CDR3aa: CASSLEISGYTF
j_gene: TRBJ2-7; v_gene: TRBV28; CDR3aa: CASSSLPEQYF
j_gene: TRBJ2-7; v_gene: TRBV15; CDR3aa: CATSRDLSVSGSYEQYF
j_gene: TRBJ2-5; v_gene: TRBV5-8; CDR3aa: CANSLLGRHQETQYF
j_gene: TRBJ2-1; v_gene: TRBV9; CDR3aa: CASSVGGDFYNEQFF
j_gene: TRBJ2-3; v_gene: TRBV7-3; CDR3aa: CASSRTSGATDTQYF
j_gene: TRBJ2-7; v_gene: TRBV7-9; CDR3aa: CASSSGLAGRPYEQYF
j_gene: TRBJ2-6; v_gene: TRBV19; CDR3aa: CASSITGGQANVLTF
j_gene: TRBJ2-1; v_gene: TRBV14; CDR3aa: CASSQGPLGTSGRAGYNEQFF
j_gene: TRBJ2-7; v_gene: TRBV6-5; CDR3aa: CAIKGTGDHEQYF
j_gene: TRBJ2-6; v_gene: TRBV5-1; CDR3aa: CASSPDSPGANVLTF
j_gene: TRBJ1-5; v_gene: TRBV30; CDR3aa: CAWSGGTGATSPQPQHF
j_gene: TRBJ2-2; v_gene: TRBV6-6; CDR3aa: CASTLTGELFF
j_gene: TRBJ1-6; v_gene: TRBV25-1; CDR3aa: CASRAGGTYNSPLHF
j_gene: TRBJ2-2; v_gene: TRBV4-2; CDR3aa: CASSQGTGYGELFF
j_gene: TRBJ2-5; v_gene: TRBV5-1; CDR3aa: CASIGRDGETQYF
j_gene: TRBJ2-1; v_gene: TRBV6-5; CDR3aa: CASSSSMGFVRFF
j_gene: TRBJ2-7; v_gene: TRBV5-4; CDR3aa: CASSRAGTGTVYEQYF
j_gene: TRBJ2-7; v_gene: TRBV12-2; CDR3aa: CASRLSEQYF